This record concerns one TCR beta chain sequence. Data came from immunoSEQ multiplex PCR; TCRdb stores just in-frame clones and leaves some out. Counted here are around 260,000 clones, about 89% occurring once; the ten biggest clones make up more than 1.3%. The data were taken from a study of blood T cell repertoires in COVID-19. Whole-study context: Nucleic acid was either cDNA or gDNA, and it came from T cells, B-cell-depleted T cells, or PBMCs.

The source material was peripheral blood. The receptor comes from a woman in her thirties or forties who had recovered from COVID-19.

The CDR3 protein is CASRPRGETQYF. In DNA form, the CDR3 reads TGTGCAAGTCGCCCCCGCGGGGAGACCCAGTACTTC. J is TRBJ2-5 and V is TRBV12-2; TRBD2, the table's D call, was not compared with the DNA. TRBV12-2 is flagged as a pseudogene. The CDR3 runs to 12 residues.